The sequence of this T cell receptor beta chain was determined in a study of blood T cells in healthy people across ages. This clonotype has just one count. Primers used in a second PCR of roughly 6 to 12 cycles were a sample-barcoded 5' primer and a J-beta primer mix. TCRdb re-analysed the 5' RACE reads in MiXCR, keeping a single row per CDR3 protein. The table has about 1.8 million distinct CDR3 sequences, 40% to 55% seen once. The CDR3 covers 13 residues. Trimming removed 4 bases at V and 8 bases at J, with 15 bases between. CDR1 is SGHDT, CDR2 YYEEEE, per germline. The chain links TRBV5-6 to TRBJ1-2; no firm D call. This TCR came from a woman between 40 and 50 years old in good health. Source material: blood. The CDR3 DNA reads as TGTGCCAGCAGCCCCCTCCCCAGTCAAGGCTACACCTTC. Protein product: CASSPLPSQGYTF.